Following are 2 T cell receptor beta chains from one sample sequenced in a study of T cells in Graves' hyperthyroidism and ophthalmopathy. Amplified regions were TCR beta CDR3 sequences from RNA transcripts. TCR CDR3 regions were first amplified by RT-PCR with HTBI primers. MiXCR was run by TCRdb on the multiplex PCR reads, yielding one entry per CDR3 protein. The profile shows about 580,000 distinct CDR3 sequences, around 42% of them singletons. Specimen: peripheral blood or thyroid tissue (not recorded which). The receptors here all came from a young woman with Graves' hyperthyroidism.

The CDR3 spells CASSLSGPLYNEQYF. The CDR3 region has the DNA TGTGCCAGCAGCTTATCCGGTCCGCTATACAACGAGCAGTACTTC. The genes are TRBV11-2 and TRBJ2-7, with no clear D. Germline V gives CDR1 SGHAT, CDR2 FQNNGV. V dropped 2 bases and J dropped 5 bases, with 16 bases sitting between them. The CDR3 loop spans 15 amino acids.

This clonotype was seen many times. A single base separates this from a much larger clone, so it may be a read error. This chain uses TRBV12-3 or TRBV12-4 with TRBJ2-5, with D perhaps TRBD1 (6 bases). The CDR3 loop spans 14 amino acids. The ends were cut back, 6 bases at V and 1 base at J, with 12 bases in the middle. CDR3 region: CASSARDTQETQYF. As DNA, the CDR3 is TGTGCCAGCAGCGCCCGGGACACCCAAGAGACCCAGTACTTC.